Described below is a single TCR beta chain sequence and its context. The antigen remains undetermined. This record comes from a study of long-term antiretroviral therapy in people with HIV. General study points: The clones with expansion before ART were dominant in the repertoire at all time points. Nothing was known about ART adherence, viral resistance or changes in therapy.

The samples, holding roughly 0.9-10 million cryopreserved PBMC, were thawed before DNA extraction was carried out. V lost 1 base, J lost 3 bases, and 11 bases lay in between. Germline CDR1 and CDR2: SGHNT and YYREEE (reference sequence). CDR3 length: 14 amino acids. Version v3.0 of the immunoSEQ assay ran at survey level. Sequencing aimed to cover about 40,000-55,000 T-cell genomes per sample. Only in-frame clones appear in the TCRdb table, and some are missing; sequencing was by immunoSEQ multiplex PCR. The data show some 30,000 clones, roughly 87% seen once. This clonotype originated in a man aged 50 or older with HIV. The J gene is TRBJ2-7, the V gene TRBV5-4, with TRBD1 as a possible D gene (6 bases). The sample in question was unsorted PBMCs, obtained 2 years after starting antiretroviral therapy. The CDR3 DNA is TGTGCCAGCAGCTTGCCAGGGGCAGGCTACGAGCAGTACTTC. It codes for CASSLPGAGYEQYF.